These T cell receptor beta chains were read from a single sample in a study of T cells in Graves' hyperthyroidism and ophthalmopathy. Via MiXCR, TCRdb re-called the multiplex PCR reads, giving one row per CDR3 protein. Found here are about 59,000 distinct CDR3 sequences, approximately 53% of them singletons; the top ten hold 3% to 4%. The specimen was blood. These receptor sequences come from an older woman with Graves' ophthalmopathy. CDR3s include the opening cysteine and the closing phenylalanine or tryptophan. The D gene is left open where the match is weak. Clone size, where shown, is once, few, many, or a class for clones that have expanded.

v_call	j_call	d_call	clone_size	cdr3_nt	cdr3_aa
TRBV10-1	TRBJ2-1	.	.	TGCGCCAGCAGAGGGGGTCGGTACTACAATGAGCAGTTCTTC	CASRGGRYYNEQFF
TRBV7-9	TRBJ2-3	TRBD2	.	TGTGCCAGCAGTTCGGGAGGGGCAGATACGCAGTATTTT	CASSSGGADTQYF
TRBV4-1	TRBJ1-2	.	many	TGCGCCAGCAGCCCCTCACCTGGCTATGGCTACACCTTC	CASSPSPGYGYTF
TRBV10-3	TRBJ2-6	.	many	TGTGCCATCAGTGCACAGAGCTCTGGGGCCAACGTCCTGACTTTC	CAISAQSSGANVLTF
TRBV20-1	TRBJ1-1	.	many	TGCAGTGCCCCCAATCGGGAGATTAGGAACACTGAAGCTTTCTTT	CSAPNREIRNTEAFF
TRBV9	TRBJ1-1	.	.	TGTGCCAGCAGCCCTAGGACAGTAAACACTGAAGCTTTCTTT	CASSPRTVNTEAFF
TRBV3-1	TRBJ2-6	.	many	TGTGCCAGCACTGACATAAGAGCCGGGGCCAACGTCCTGACTTTC	CASTDIRAGANVLTF
TRBV15	TRBJ2-7	.	.	TGTGCCACCAGCAGAGATAGTGTCGGAGCCTACGAGCAGTACTTC	CATSRDSVGAYEQYF
TRBV2	TRBJ2-7	.	.	TGTGCCAGCATGACAGCCTACGAGCAGTACTTC	CASMTAYEQYF
TRBV24-1	TRBJ2-2	.	.	TGTGCCACCAGTGATTTTGGGGGGCGCACCGGGGAGCTGTTTTTT	CATSDFGGRTGELFF
TRBV4-3	TRBJ1-6	.	many	TGCGCCAGCAGCCATCACGGCAGGGGCAATTCACCCCTCCACTTT	CASSHHGRGNSPLHF
TRBV5-4	TRBJ2-3	.	.	TGTGCCAGCAGCTGGCAGGGGAGCACAGATACGCAGTATTTT	CASSWQGSTDTQYF
TRBV5-1	TRBJ2-7	TRBD2	once	TGCGCCAGCAGCCCTCAGGGGACTAGCGGCTACGAGCAGTACTTC	CASSPQGTSGYEQYF
TRBV20-1	TRBJ2-2	.	.	.	CSAAAQVGTSEAVLRAGLFF
TRBV20-1	TRBJ2-5	.	many	TGCAGTGCACCAAAGGGGGTAGTGGAGACCCAGTACTTC	CSAPKGVVETQYF
TRBV20-1	TRBJ2-7	TRBD1	.	TGCAGTGAATGGGACAGTCTACTTGAGCAGTACTTC	CSEWDSLLEQYF
TRBV10-3	TRBJ1-2	.	few	TGTGCCATCAGTGAATCTGGGGGCGGCTATGGCTACACCTTC	CAISESGGGYGYTF
TRBV25-1	TRBJ2-7	.	.	TGTGCCAGCAGCTTGACAGAGTCCTGCGAGCAGTGCTTC	CASSLTESCEQCF
TRBV19	TRBJ1-1	.	many	TGTGCCAGTAGCGTAGACCGGGTTCCGAACACTGAAGCTTTCTTT	CASSVDRVPNTEAFF
TRBV2	TRBJ1-1	.	.	TGTGCCAGCGGATGGGACACTGAAGCTTTCTTT	CASGWDTEAFF
TRBV5-4	TRBJ1-6	.	.	TGCGCCAGCAGCACAGACAGCTCCTATAATTCACCCCTCCACTTT	CASSTDSSYNSPLHF
TRBV20-1	TRBJ1-1	.	many	TGCAGTGCTAGAGATAGGGCGGCAAGGGCTAACACTGAAGCTTTCTTT	CSARDRAARANTEAFF
TRBV18	TRBJ2-5	TRBD2	many	TGTGCCAGCTCACCCAGAAGCGGGAACCAAGAGACCCAGTACTTC	CASSPRSGNQETQYF
TRBV2	TRBJ2-7	TRBD2	.	TGTGCCAGCAGTGAAACCCTAGCGGTTAACTACGAGCAGTACTTC	CASSETLAVNYEQYF
TRBV10-3	TRBJ2-7	.	many	TGTGCCAACGGACTGGGCAACGAGCAGTACTTC	CANGLGNEQYF
TRBV6-2/TRBV6-3	TRBJ2-7	.	many	TGTGCCAGCAGTTACCCGGGGCGATACGAGCAGTACTTC	CASSYPGRYEQYF
TRBV4-1	TRBJ1-4	TRBD1	.	TGCGCCAGCAGCCAGGGGACAGGGGGCACTTATGAAAAACTGTTTTTT	CASSQGTGGTYEKLFF
TRBV3-1	TRBJ1-3	.	many	TGTGCCAGCAGCAAGACAGCAGCTGGAAACACCATATATTTT	CASSKTAAGNTIYF
TRBV7-2	TRBJ1-2	TRBD1	many	TGTGCCAGCAGCTTATATGGGACAGGGGGTGGCGGCTACACCTTC	CASSLYGTGGGGYTF
TRBV20-1	TRBJ1-1	TRBD1	many	TGCAGTGCCCTCGCCAGGGGGAGAGTCCCGAACACTGAAGCTTTCTTT	CSALARGRVPNTEAFF
TRBV5-1	TRBJ1-2	.	.	TGCGCCAGCAGGGAGGGCTACACCTTC	CASREGYTF
TRBV20-1	TRBJ1-2	.	many	TGCAGTGCTGCGAACCACCAACAGGGAAACTATGGCTACACCTTC	CSAANHQQGNYGYTF
TRBV7-9	TRBJ1-1	TRBD1	.	TGTGCCAGCAGCTTAGATACAGGGGAGGCTTTCTTT	CASSLDTGEAFF
TRBV7-8	TRBJ1-5	.	many	TGTGCCAGCAGCTTATCGGACACTAGCAATCAGCCCCAGCATTTT	CASSLSDTSNQPQHF
TRBV20-1	TRBJ2-6	TRBD2	.	TGCAGTGCTAGAGATCAGGCTAGCGGGGTACTCGGTGGGGCCAACGTCCTGACTTTC	CSARDQASGVLGGANVLTF